These 32 T cell receptor beta chains came from one sample sequenced in a study of PD-1 blockade in classical Hodgkin lymphoma. Measured with immunoSEQ multiplex PCR; TCRdb has only the in-frame clones, and not every one. The data show over 25,000 clones, around four fifths seen once. Brentuximab vedotin exposure varied, and every patient relapsed after autologous stem cell transplantation. The sample was peripheral blood mononuclear cells (PBMCs), taken before the second cycle of nivolumab. These receptors were obtained from a human donor with classical Hodgkin lymphoma.

V gene TRBV6-1 combines with J gene TRBJ1-6; the D gene is possibly TRBD1 (6 bases). Looked up from germline, CDR1 is MNHNS and CDR2 is SASEGT. The CDR3 is 15 amino acids. V was cut by 5 bases and J by 5 bases, with 13 bases left in between. The CDR3 reads CASSSIGQNNSPLHF. CDR3 DNA sequence: TGTGCCAGCAGTTCCATCGGACAGAATAATTCACCCCTCCACTTT.

The chain joins TRBV9 to TRBJ1-2, with a tentative D call TRBD1 (5 bases). Trimming cost V 0 bases and J 8 bases, with 11 bases left between them. This CDR3 has 13 amino acids. CDR1 is SGDLS, CDR2 YYNGEE, per germline. This chain's CDR3 is CASSVESQGGYTF. The CDR3 DNA follows: TGTGCCAGCAGCGTAGAATCCCAGGGCGGCTACACCTTC. Together with reference TRBV9 and TRBJ1-2, the CDR3 gives the full variable domain: DSGVTQTPKHLITATGQRVTLRCSPRSGDLSVYWYQQSLDQGLQFLIQYYNGEERAKGNILERFSAQQFPDLHSELNLSSLELGDSALYFCASSVESQGGYTFGSGTRLTVV.

By share, this clone ranks as medium-sized. The chain is built from TRBV9 and TRBJ2-1; 9 nucleotides agree with TRBD1. The germline V gene encodes CDR1 SGDLS and CDR2 YYNGEE. The CDR3 consists of 14 residues. V lost 6 bases, J lost 7 bases, and 8 bases stayed unmatched. The CDR3 loop is CASTKGTGSNEQFF. The CDR3, as DNA: TGTGCCAGCACCAAAGGGACAGGGTCTAATGAGCAGTTCTTC.

The rearrangement links TRBV2 to TRBJ1-1; D perhaps matches TRBD1 (5 bases). The CDR3 has 12 residues. CDR1 is SNHLY, CDR2 FYNNEI, per germline. Trimming shortened V by 9 bases and J by 7 bases, and 15 bases separated the two germline ends. The CDR3 reads CASTRGLGEAFF. In DNA form, the CDR3 reads TGTGCCAGTACAAGGGGACTCGGTGAAGCTTTCTTT.

This chain joins TRBV2 and TRBJ2-1; a possible D gene is TRBD1 (5 bases). The CDR3 has 14 residues. The ends were cut back, 8 bases at V and 3 bases at J, with 14 bases in the middle. Looked up from germline, CDR1 is SNHLY and CDR2 is FYNNEI. The CDR3 is CASALRQIYNEQFF. The DNA for the CDR3 is TGTGCCAGCGCCCTGAGACAGATCTACAATGAGCAGTTCTTC.

The J gene is TRBJ2-7, the V gene TRBV11-3; D gene ambiguous. This CDR3 comprises 12 residues. V was shortened by 5 bases and J by 9 bases, with 14 bases between the two germline ends. In germline, CDR1 is SGHNT, CDR2 YENEEA. CDR3 coding DNA: TGTGCCAGCAGCCAAGATTATATCGGGCAGTACTTC. Protein product: CASSQDYIGQYF.

The rearrangement links TRBV7-3 to TRBJ2-3, with D unresolved. Trimming removed 4 bases at V and 3 bases at J, with 14 bases between. The CDR3 length is 15 residues. Germline V gene data show CDR1 as SGHTA and CDR2 as FQGTGA. CDR3 DNA: TGTGCCAGCAGCTCATCCGGAATTTGGACAGATACGCAGTATTTT. Amino acids: CASSSSGIWTDTQYF.

The chain joins TRBV27 to TRBJ2-5, with D possibly TRBD2 on 5 matching bases. CDR3 length equals 13 residues. In germline, CDR1 is MNHEY, CDR2 SMNVEV (reference sequence). Trimming stripped 7 bases from V and 1 base from J, with 10 bases between. CDR3 loop: CASKTSGQETQYF. The DNA for the CDR3 is TGTGCCAGCAAAACAAGCGGCCAAGAGACCCAGTACTTC.

The V and J genes are TRBV19 and TRBJ2-7; 10 nucleotides line up with TRBD1. Germline V CDR1 and CDR2: LNHDA, SQIVND (reference sequence). The CDR3 totals 13 residues. V dropped 10 bases and J dropped 5; count of bases not matched to a gene: 8. The CDR3 DNA is TGTGCCACCGAGGACAGGGGGGGCAACGAGCAGTACTTC. This encodes CATEDRGGNEQYF.

The chain employs TRBV5-1 and TRBJ1-1; the D gene is possibly TRBD1 (6 bases). Germline V gives CDR1 SGHRS, CDR2 YFSETQ. V lost 1 base and J 5 bases, leaving 15 bases between the germline ends. This CDR3 has 15 residues. CDR3 residues: CASSLWGQGGTEAFF. CDR3 nucleotide sequence: TGCGCCAGCAGCTTGTGGGGGCAGGGCGGGACTGAAGCTTTCTTT.

This clone appeared a few times. CDR3 sequence reads: CASSEVTGRTEAFF. CDR3 in DNA: TGTGCCAGCAGTGAAGTAACAGGGCGCACTGAAGCTTTCTTT. The chain joins TRBV2 to TRBJ1-1; D perhaps matches TRBD1 (6 bases). Trimming left V 1 base short and J 4 bases short, with 10 bases between. This CDR3 has 14 amino acids. CDR1 is SNHLY and CDR2 is FYNNEI in the germline V gene.

The J gene is TRBJ2-7, the V gene TRBV5-1, with 7 positions matching TRBD1. Losses at the gene ends were 3 bases for V and 6 bases for J; bases not matched to a gene: 9. Per the germline V gene, CDR1 is SGHRS and CDR2 is YFSETQ. The CDR3 covers 14 residues. The CDR3 nucleotides read TGCGCCAGCAGCTACGGGGACAGTCTAGGCGAGCAGTACTTC. Translated, it gives CASSYGDSLGEQYF.

This rearrangement joins TRBV30 to TRBJ1-1; perhaps TRBD1 as D (6 bases). Per germline, CDR1 GTSNPN and CDR2 SVGIG (reference sequence). CDR3 length equals 11 residues. Trimming left V 4 bases short and J 5 bases short, with 8 bases between. The CDR3 reads CAWTGETEAFF. The CDR3 region has the DNA TGTGCCTGGACAGGGGAAACTGAAGCTTTCTTT.

The chain recombines TRBV19 with TRBJ1-5; TRBD1 might be the D (6 bases). CDR1 is LNHDA, CDR2 SQIVND, per germline (reference sequence). The CDR3 runs to 14 residues. Deletions cut 7 bases from V and 0 bases from J, with 10 bases between. CDR3 region: CASKGDHSNQPQHF. CDR3 coding DNA: TGTGCCAGTAAGGGGGACCATAGCAATCAGCCCCAGCATTTT.

This clone was detected only a few times. The gene calls are TRBV6-5 and TRBJ1-6, with D unresolved. There are 13 residues in the CDR3. The V gene's germline CDR1 is MNHEY and CDR2 SVGAGI. Trimming shortened V by 5 bases and J by 1 base, and 3 bases separated the two germline ends. CDR3 DNA sequence: TGTGCCAGCAGTCTTTCCTATAATTCACCCCTCCACTTT. Its protein is CASSLSYNSPLHF.

This chain connects TRBV29-1 to TRBJ2-1; D perhaps matches TRBD1 (6 bases). The CDR3 sequence is 14 residues long. Between the trimmed V and J ends, which lost 6 bases and 0 bases, there was a span of 12 bases. Germline lookup yields CDR1 SQVTM and CDR2 ANQGSEA. CDR3 coding DNA: TGCAGCGTAAAAACAGGGAACTCCTACAATGAGCAGTTCTTC. Its protein is CSVKTGNSYNEQFF.

The rearrangement joins TRBV19 to TRBJ1-2, with 8 nucleotides matching TRBD1. Trimming removed 5 bases from V and 4 bases from J; junction bases left unmatched: 9. Germline lookup yields CDR1 LNHDA and CDR2 SQIVND (reference sequence). CDR3 length: 15 residues. CDR3 loop: CASSPQAGTGYGYTF. CDR3 DNA sequence: TGTGCCAGTAGTCCCCAAGCTGGGACAGGCTATGGCTACACCTTC.

The V gene is TRBV19, the J gene TRBJ2-1; the match to TRBD1 covers 11 bases. The ends lost 3 bases at V and 7 bases at J; junction bases unmatched: 2. In germline, CDR1 is LNHDA, CDR2 SQIVND (reference sequence). CDR3 length equals 14 residues. CDR3 amino acids: CASSIGTGGNEQFF. For the CDR3, the DNA is TGTGCCAGTAGTATCGGGACAGGGGGGAATGAGCAGTTCTTC.

The rearrangement uses TRBV7-3 and TRBJ2-7; D is unresolved. Trimming removed 5 bases at V and 6 bases at J, with 14 bases between. The CDR3 runs to 13 residues. Germline loops: CDR1 SGHTA, CDR2 FQGTGA. CDR3 DNA sequence: TGTGCCAGCAGCCCCGGAGACACGGGCGAGCAGTACTTC. Translated: CASSPGDTGEQYF.

CDR3: CASGPYMGYTF. For the CDR3, the DNA is TGTGCCAGCGGGCCTTACATGGGCTACACCTTC. V and J are TRBV2 and TRBJ1-2, with D unclear. V lost 8 bases, J lost 8 bases, and 12 bases lay in between. Germline-derived CDR1 and CDR2 are SNHLY and FYNNEI. The CDR3 sequence is 11 residues long.

The chain carries TRBV5-6 and TRBJ1-2, with D unclear. CDR1 is SGHDT and CDR2 is YYEEEE in the germline V gene. This CDR3 is built from 13 residues. The V and J ends lost 3 bases and 0 bases respectively, with 6 bases between them. CDR3 protein: CASSSDTNYGYTF. The CDR3 nucleotides are TGTGCCAGCAGCTCCGACACTAACTATGGCTACACCTTC.

V and J are TRBV18 and TRBJ1-4; D may be TRBD1 (5 bases). The V end lost 3 bases, the J end lost 8 bases, and 16 bases lay between the germline ends. Germline CDR1 reads KGHSH; CDR2 reads LQKENI. This CDR3 comprises 15 residues. CDR3 region: CASSPGPPLREKLFF. The CDR3 DNA reads as TGTGCCAGCTCACCGGGACCGCCGCTTAGGGAAAAACTGTTTTTT. The variable domain in full, with the rest retrieved from reference TRBV18 and TRBJ1-4, is NAGVMQNPRHLVRRRGQEARLRCSPMKGHSHVYWYRQLPEEGLKFMVYLQKENIIDESGMPKERFSAEFPKEGPSILRIQQVVRGDSAAYFCASSPGPPLREKLFFGSGTQLSVL.

The rearrangement links TRBV6-1 to TRBJ2-1; TRBD2 aligns across 10 bases. CDR3 size: 14 residues. CDR1 is MNHNS, CDR2 SASEGT, per germline. The V and J ends lost 8 bases and 3 bases, in that order; junction bases with no gene match: 4. The CDR3 region has the DNA TGTGCCAGCGGAACTAGCGGGGACTACAATGAGCAGTTCTTC. As protein: CASGTSGDYNEQFF.

The chain has TRBV7-2 and TRBJ2-5, with a weak D call TRBD1 (6 bases). The V end was cut by 6 bases, the J end by 1 base, with 9 bases between. Germline lookup yields CDR1 SGHTA and CDR2 FQGNSA. The CDR3 is made up of 13 amino acids. This chain's CDR3 is CASRKDSQETQYF. CDR3 in DNA: TGTGCCAGCAGAAAGGACAGCCAAGAGACCCAGTACTTC.

The chain links TRBV4-2 to TRBJ2-3, with D tentatively TRBD1 (6 bases). V lost 0 bases, J lost 3 bases, and 16 bases lay in between. CDR1 LGHNA and CDR2 YNFKEQ come from the germline V gene. This CDR3 is 17 amino acids long. Here the CDR3 reads CASSQENHQGWTDTQYF. CDR3 in DNA: TGTGCCAGCAGCCAAGAGAACCATCAGGGGTGGACAGATACGCAGTATTTT.

This clone was counted once. The chain uses TRBV6-6 and TRBJ1-2, with D possibly matching TRBD1 (5 bases). Germline V gene lookup returns CDR1 MNHNY and CDR2 SVGAGI (reference sequence). Trimming took 4 bases from V and 2 from J, leaving 8 bases between them. The CDR3 sequence is 13 residues long. CDR3 residues: CASSFDSNYGYTF. The CDR3 nucleotides read TGTGCCAGCAGTTTCGACAGCAACTATGGCTACACCTTC.

This clone has a handful of counts. The chain recombines TRBV18 with TRBJ2-5, with D perhaps TRBD1 or TRBD2 (6 bases each). Per germline, CDR1 KGHSH and CDR2 LQKENI. Deletions cut 6 bases from V and 4 bases from J, with 21 bases between. CDR3 length: 16 amino acids. DNA for the CDR3: TGTGCCAGCTCCTTCGGAGGGGGACTTGGGGGAGAGACCCAGTACTTC. It translates to CASSFGGGLGGETQYF.

The chain couples TRBV7-8 to TRBJ2-1, with D possibly being TRBD2 (7 bases). The V end lost 0 bases, the J end lost 8 bases, and 11 bases lay between the germline ends. CDR1 SGHVS and CDR2 FQNEAQ come from the germline V gene. The CDR3 consists of 14 residues. The CDR3 sequence: CASSLAGGLDEQFF. The CDR3 nucleotides are TGTGCCAGCAGCTTAGCGGGGGGGCTGGATGAGCAGTTCTTC.

The chain has TRBV7-2 and TRBJ2-7, with a possible D match to TRBD1 (6 bases). Trimming pared 4 bases from V and 3 bases from J, leaving 13 bases between. The germline V gene encodes CDR1 SGHTA and CDR2 FQGNSA. This CDR3 is built from 14 residues. The CDR3 spells CASSSNREDYEQYF. The CDR3, as DNA: TGTGCCAGCAGCTCAAACAGGGAAGACTACGAGCAGTACTTC.

This clone occurred a few times. The chain recombines TRBV9 with TRBJ2-2, with unresolved D. The CDR3 length is 14 residues. Trimming removed 3 bases from V and 3 bases from J, with 9 bases in between. Germline CDR1 SGDLS, CDR2 YYNGEE. The CDR3 sequence is CASSATTYTGELFF. For the CDR3, the DNA is TGTGCCAGCAGCGCCACTACCTACACCGGGGAGCTGTTTTTT.

Comments on this clone: At one boundary the junction diverges from the germline segment, which might be a read error. The V call is TRBV6-6, the J call TRBJ2-1, with D maybe TRBD2 (6 bases). Germline lookup yields CDR1 MNHNY and CDR2 SVGAGI (reference sequence). This CDR3 contains 15 residues. The CDR3 spells CASSNSAGLHNEQFF. The CDR3 DNA reads as TGTGCCAGCAGTAACTCCGCGGGACTCCACAATGAGCAGTTCTTC.

V is TRBV28 and J is TRBJ2-7; D possibly corresponds to TRBD1 (6 bases). Germline CDR1 MDHEN, CDR2 SYDVKM. CDR3 size: 15 residues. The germline V and J ends were trimmed by 5 bases and 5 bases, with 19 bases remaining between them. CDR3 nucleotides: TGTGCCAGCAGTACTACAGGGTCTTATCGCAACGAGCAGTACTTC. It encodes CASSTTGSYRNEQYF.